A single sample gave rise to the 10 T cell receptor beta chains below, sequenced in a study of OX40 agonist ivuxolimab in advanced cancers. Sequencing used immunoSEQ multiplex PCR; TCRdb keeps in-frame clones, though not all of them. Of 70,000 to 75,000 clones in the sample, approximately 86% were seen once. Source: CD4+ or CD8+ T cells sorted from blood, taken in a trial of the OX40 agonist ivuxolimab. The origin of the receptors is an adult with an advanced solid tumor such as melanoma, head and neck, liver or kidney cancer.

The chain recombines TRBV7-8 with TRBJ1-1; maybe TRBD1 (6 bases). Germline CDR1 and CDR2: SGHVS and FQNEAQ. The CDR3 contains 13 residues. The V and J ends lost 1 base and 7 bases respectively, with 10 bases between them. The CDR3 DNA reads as TGTGCCAGCAGCTTAGGGGGGGCCCTTGAAGCTTTCTTT. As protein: CASSLGGALEAFF.

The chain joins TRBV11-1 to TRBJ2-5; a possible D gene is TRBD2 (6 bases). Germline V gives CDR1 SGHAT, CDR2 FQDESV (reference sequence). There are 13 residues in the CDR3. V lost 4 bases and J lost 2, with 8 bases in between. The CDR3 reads CASSSGLQETQYF. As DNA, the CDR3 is TGTGCCAGCAGCTCCGGACTACAAGAGACCCAGTACTTC.

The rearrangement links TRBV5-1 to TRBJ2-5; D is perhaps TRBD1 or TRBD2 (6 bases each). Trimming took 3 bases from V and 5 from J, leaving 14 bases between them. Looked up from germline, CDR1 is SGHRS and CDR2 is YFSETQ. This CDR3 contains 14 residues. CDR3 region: CASSWRGYVETQYF. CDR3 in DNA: TGCGCCAGCAGCTGGAGGGGGTACGTGGAGACCCAGTACTTC. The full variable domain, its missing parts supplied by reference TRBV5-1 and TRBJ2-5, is KAGVTQTPRYLIKTRGQQVTLSCSPISGHRSVSWYQQTPGQGLQFLFEYFSETQRNKGNFPGRFSGRQFSNSRSEMNVSTLELGDSALYLCASSWRGYVETQYFGPGTRLLVL.

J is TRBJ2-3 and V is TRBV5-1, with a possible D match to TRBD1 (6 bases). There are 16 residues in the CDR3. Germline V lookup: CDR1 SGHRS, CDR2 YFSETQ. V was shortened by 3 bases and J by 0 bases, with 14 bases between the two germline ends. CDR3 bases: TGCGCCAGCAGCTCCAGGGGAAGGGGAAGCACAGATACGCAGTATTTT. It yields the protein CASSSRGRGSTDTQYF.

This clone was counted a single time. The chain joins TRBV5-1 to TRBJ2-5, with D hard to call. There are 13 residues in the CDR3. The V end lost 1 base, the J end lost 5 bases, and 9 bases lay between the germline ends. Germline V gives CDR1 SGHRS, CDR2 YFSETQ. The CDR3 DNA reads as TGCGCCAGCAGCTTGTTTTCGAGGGAGACCCAGTACTTC. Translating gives CASSLFSRETQYF.

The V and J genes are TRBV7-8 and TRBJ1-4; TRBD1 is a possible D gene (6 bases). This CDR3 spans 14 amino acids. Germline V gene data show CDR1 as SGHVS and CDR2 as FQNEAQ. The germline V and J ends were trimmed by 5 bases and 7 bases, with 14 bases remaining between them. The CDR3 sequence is CASSVSGTSEKLFF. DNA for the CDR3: TGTGCCAGCAGCGTCTCCGGGACAAGTGAAAAACTGTTTTTT.

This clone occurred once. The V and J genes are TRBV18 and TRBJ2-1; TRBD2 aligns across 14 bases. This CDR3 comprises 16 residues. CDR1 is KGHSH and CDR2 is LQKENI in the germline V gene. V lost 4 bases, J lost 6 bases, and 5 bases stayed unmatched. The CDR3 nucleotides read TGTGCCAGCTCACAACGACTAGCGGGAGGGCCCAATGAGCAGTTCTTC. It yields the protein CASSQRLAGGPNEQFF. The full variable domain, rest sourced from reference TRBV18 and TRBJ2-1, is NAGVMQNPRHLVRRRGQEARLRCSPMKGHSHVYWYRQLPEEGLKFMVYLQKENIIDESGMPKERFSAEFPKEGPSILRIQQVVRGDSAAYFCASSQRLAGGPNEQFFGPGTRLTVL.

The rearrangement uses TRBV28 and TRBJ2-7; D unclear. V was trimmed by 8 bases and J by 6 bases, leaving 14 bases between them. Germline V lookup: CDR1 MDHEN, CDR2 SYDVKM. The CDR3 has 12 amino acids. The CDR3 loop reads CASAMYEREQYF. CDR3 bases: TGTGCCAGCGCCATGTACGAGCGCGAGCAGTACTTC.

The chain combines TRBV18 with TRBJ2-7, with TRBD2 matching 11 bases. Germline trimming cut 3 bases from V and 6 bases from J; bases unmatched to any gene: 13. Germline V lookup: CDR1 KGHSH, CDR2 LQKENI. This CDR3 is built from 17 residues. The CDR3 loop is CASSPTLAGGATFEQYF. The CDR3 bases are TGTGCCAGCTCACCTACCTTAGCGGGAGGGGCCACTTTCGAGCAGTACTTC.

The chain's CDR3 is CAWTILAGALNEQFF. DNA for the CDR3: TGTGCCTGGACCATCCTAGCGGGAGCGTTGAATGAGCAGTTCTTC. This chain links TRBV30 with TRBJ2-1; 10 bases fit TRBD2. The CDR3 is made up of 15 amino acids. The germline V gene has CDR1 GTSNPN and CDR2 SVGIG (reference sequence). Trimming at V came to 4 bases and at J to 7 bases, leaving 10 bases not matched to a gene.